One sample yielded the 15 T cell receptor beta chains listed below, sequenced in a study of T cell changes during pregnancy in multiple sclerosis (dated 2019 in TCRdb). Receptor amplification or capture employed the immunoSEQ multiplex PCR assay. Drawn from immuneACCESS, this table holds only the in-frame rearrangements with V and J called that TCRdb kept. Clones are partly lost; checked studies trace under half to an unresolved V gene and leave the rest unexplained. A total of fewer than 95,000 clones appear in this sample, 90% to 95% of them only once. The ten largest make up 2.2% of the sample. Sequences were derived from peripheral blood, sampled in the third trimester of pregnancy. These receptors were collected from a female donor with multiple sclerosis, enrolled in a pregnancy study.

The chain recombines TRBV13 with TRBJ2-1, with D unclear. CDR1 and CDR2 from the germline V gene are PRHDT and FYEKMQ (reference sequence). The germline V and J ends were trimmed by 5 bases and 6 bases, with 11 bases remaining between them. The CDR3 sequence is 13 residues long. As DNA, the CDR3 is TGTGCCAGCAGCCCAAGAGCTAGCAATGAGCAGTTCTTC. Its translation: CASSPRASNEQFF.

CDR3 nucleotides: TGTGCCAGCAGCTTACGGTCGGGACAGGGCTCCTACGAGCAGTACTTC. As protein: CASSLRSGQGSYEQYF. V and J are TRBV7-2 and TRBJ2-7; 9 nucleotides line up with TRBD1. Germline V CDR1 and CDR2: SGHTA, FQGNSA. The V and J ends lost 2 bases and 0 bases, in that order; junction bases with no gene match: 5. There are 16 residues in the CDR3.

This clone was observed a single time. This rearrangement joins TRBV20-1 to TRBJ2-1; the D is unclear. From germline, CDR1 is DFQATT and CDR2 SNEGSKA (reference sequence). The CDR3 is 11 amino acids. The V and J ends lost 2 bases and 8 bases respectively, with 7 bases between them. The CDR3 region has the DNA TGCAGTGCTAGAATTTTCGATGAGCAGTTCTTC. Translation: CSARIFDEQFF.

CDR3 in DNA: TGTGCCATCAGGCAGGGTGCCGACACCGGGGAGCTGTTTTTT. It specifies CAIRQGADTGELFF. The gene calls are TRBV10-3 and TRBJ2-2; D might be TRBD1 (5 bases). CDR1 is ENHRY and CDR2 is SYGVKD in the germline V gene. The CDR3 extends over 14 amino acids. Trimming shortened V by 6 bases and J by 3 bases, and 11 bases separated the two germline ends.

The chain links TRBV15 to TRBJ2-7; D might be TRBD2 (6 bases). CDR3 size: 14 residues. Looked up from germline, CDR1 is LNHNV and CDR2 is YYDKDF (reference sequence). Between the trimmed V and J ends, which lost 0 bases and 1 base, there was a span of 7 bases. The CDR3 region is CATSRDGGSYEQYF. CDR3 bases: TGTGCCACCAGCAGAGATGGGGGGTCCTACGAGCAGTACTTC.

The chain links TRBV28 to TRBJ2-7, with D possibly matching TRBD1 (5 bases). V was trimmed by 3 bases and J by 1 base, leaving 10 bases between them. The CDR3 spans 14 residues. Germline loops: CDR1 MDHEN, CDR2 SYDVKM. The CDR3 bases are TGTGCCAGCAGTTTCCAGGGCCTTTCCTACGAGCAGTACTTC. Amino acids: CASSFQGLSYEQYF.

This chain joins TRBV4-2 and TRBJ1-4, with 7 bases identical to TRBD1. Germline CDR1 and CDR2: LGHNA and YNFKEQ. V lost 5 bases and J lost 7; bases outside the gene matches: 10. The CDR3 loop spans 15 amino acids. The CDR3 DNA reads as TGTGCCAGCAGCACCACCGGGACAGACCGTGAAAAACTGTTTTTT. It specifies CASSTTGTDREKLFF.

The V and J genes are TRBV28 and TRBJ2-7; the D gene is possibly TRBD2 (6 bases). The CDR3 has 16 residues. The germline V and J ends were trimmed by 6 bases and 2 bases, with 20 bases remaining between them. Germline V CDR1 and CDR2: MDHEN, SYDVKM. This CDR3 is CASSGSQGTAPYEQYF. The DNA of the CDR3 is TGTGCCAGCAGCGGGAGTCAAGGGACGGCTCCCTACGAGCAGTACTTC.

The rearrangement uses TRBV6-6 and TRBJ2-5; possible D gene TRBD2, 5 bases. CDR1 and CDR2 (germline): MNHNY, SVGAGI (reference sequence). V was pared by 0 bases and J by 4 bases, with 9 bases between. This CDR3 spans 14 amino acids. CDR3 sequence: CASSYSLGRETQYF. CDR3 DNA sequence: TGTGCCAGCAGTTACTCCCTAGGGAGAGAGACCCAGTACTTC.

V gene TRBV4-1 combines with J gene TRBJ2-1; TRBD2 aligns across 13 bases. Germline V CDR1 and CDR2: MGHRA, YSYEKL. V lost 2 bases and J lost 7; bases outside the gene matches: 8. CDR3 size: 17 residues. The CDR3 sequence: CASSQTPGTSGKNEQFF. In DNA, the CDR3 is TGCGCCAGCAGCCAAACCCCCGGGACTAGCGGGAAGAATGAGCAGTTCTTC.

The chain joins TRBV6-1 to TRBJ2-7, with unresolved D. Germline V gene data show CDR1 as MNHNS and CDR2 as SASEGT. This CDR3 is built from 14 residues. V was pared by 5 bases and J by 0 bases, with 11 bases between. In DNA, the CDR3 is TGTGCCAGCAGTACCATATGGCCCTCCTACGAGCAGTACTTC. Translated: CASSTIWPSYEQYF.

The chain uses TRBV7-8 and TRBJ2-7, with TRBD2 matching 8 bases. CDR1 and CDR2 (germline): SGHVS, FQNEAQ. V lost 2 bases and J lost 7; bases outside the gene matches: 10. This CDR3 contains 15 residues. The CDR3 nucleotides read TGTGCCAGCAGCTTACTGGCGGGAGGCTTCGGGGAGCAGTACTTC. Translation gives CASSLLAGGFGEQYF.

The chain is built from TRBV28 and TRBJ2-3; 10 bases line up with TRBD2. The length of the CDR3 is 13 residues. Germline loops: CDR1 MDHEN, CDR2 SYDVKM. V dropped 3 bases and J dropped 12; count of bases not matched to a gene: 6. The DNA of the CDR3 is TGTGCCAGCAGTTTTCCAGCGGGAGGGTGTCAGTATTTT. This gives the protein CASSFPAGGCQYF.

The chain carries TRBV29-1 and TRBJ1-2; D remains ambiguous. The V gene's germline CDR1 is SQVTM and CDR2 ANQGSEA. CDR3 length: 12 amino acids. The V end was cut by 4 bases, the J end by 8 bases, with 14 bases between. The CDR3 coding sequence is TGCAGCGTTGCGGTGCTGACTTGGGGCTACACCTTC. Amino acid sequence: CSVAVLTWGYTF.

The chain combines TRBV28 with TRBJ1-1, with a weak D call TRBD1 (5 bases). This CDR3 spans 13 amino acids. The V and J ends lost 3 bases and 1 base respectively, with 6 bases between them. The germline V gene has CDR1 MDHEN and CDR2 SYDVKM. The CDR3 sequence: CASSFRANTEAFF. As DNA, the CDR3 is TGTGCCAGCAGTTTCAGGGCGAACACTGAAGCTTTCTTT.